This T cell receptor (beta chain) derives from a study of sequential checkpoint blockade in melanoma. As for the study in general: Arm A got nivolumab then ipilimumab; arm B the reverse, 1:1. Both treatment sequences were followed by maintenance nivolumab.

The CDR3 is 14 amino acids. Trimming cost V 4 bases and J 0 bases; bases outside gene matches: 2. The germline gives CDR1 SGHTA, CDR2 FQGNSA. This table comes from immunoSEQ multiplex PCR, and its TCRdb copy is limited to in-frame clones, with some not included. Of around 30,000 clones listed, 86% were seen once; the top ten hold roughly 20%. Indicated treatment: randomized to nivolumab then ipilimumab (arm A) or the reverse (arm B). DNA-damaging chemotherapy had not been given to any patient beforehand. From thawed PBMCs, live CD3+CD8+ cells negative for CD19 and CD56 were sorted. This TCR came from a human donor with melanoma. This chain links TRBV7-2 with TRBJ2-7; 8 bases match TRBD2. Sequencing used CD8+ T cells sorted from blood (inferred from file names), obtained from a patient given nivolumab and ipilimumab in sequence. CDR3 sequence (DNA): TGTGCCAGCAGCTACGGGGGGGCCTCCTACGAGCAGTACTTC. Its translation is CASSYGGASYEQYF.